What follows are 7 T cell receptor beta chains derived from one specimen sequenced in a study of blood T cell repertoires in COVID-19. TCRdb keeps only in-frame clones here, not all; method: immunoSEQ multiplex PCR. The sample consists of 95,000 to 110,000 clones, about 92% of them appearing once. The sequenced sample was peripheral blood. Receptors originate from a woman at least 80 years old in a cohort sampled during active COVID-19.

V and J are TRBV11-2 and TRBJ1-3; TRBD1 agrees at 9 bases. Germline V gene lookup returns CDR1 SGHAT and CDR2 FQNNGV. The CDR3 covers 16 residues. J was trimmed by 0 bases and V by 5 bases; bases with no gene match: 5. The CDR3 region is CASSASDRGSGNTIYF. CDR3 sequence (DNA): TGTGCCAGCAGCGCCTCGGACAGGGGCTCTGGAAACACCATATATTTT. The complete variable domain, with remaining parts taken from reference TRBV11-2 and TRBJ1-3, reads EAGVAQSPRYKIIEKRQSVAFWCNPISGHATLYWYQQILGQGPKLLIQFQNNGVVDDSQLPKDRFSAERLKGVDSTLKIQPAKLEDSAVYLCASSASDRGSGNTIYFGEGSWLTVV.

The chain couples TRBV5-5 to TRBJ2-1, with 7 bases identical to TRBD2. CDR3 size: 15 residues. The germline V gene encodes CDR1 SGHKS and CDR2 YYEKEE (reference sequence). The V and J ends lost 9 bases and 2 bases, in that order; junction bases with no gene match: 11. This CDR3 is CATKPGRGAYNEQFF. CDR3 sequence (DNA): TGTGCCACCAAACCGGGGAGGGGAGCCTACAATGAGCAGTTCTTC.

The chain has TRBV2 and TRBJ1-1; the D gene is possibly TRBD1 (5 bases). The V and J ends lost 5 bases and 1 base respectively, with 11 bases between them. Germline loops: CDR1 SNHLY, CDR2 FYNNEI. There are 14 residues in the CDR3. CDR3 sequence reads: CASSIRTQNTEAFF. The CDR3 nucleotides read TGTGCCAGCAGTATTAGGACACAGAACACTGAAGCTTTCTTT.

This chain joins TRBV29-1 and TRBJ2-3; D ambiguous. This CDR3 has 13 residues. CDR1 and CDR2 (germline): SQVTM, ANQGSEA. Trimming left V 3 bases short and J 2 bases short, with 9 bases between. CDR3 sequence: CSVERDFTDTQYF. For the CDR3, the DNA is TGCAGCGTTGAGCGCGACTTCACAGATACGCAGTATTTT.

V usage is TRBV21-1 and J usage is TRBJ2-6; TRBD2 reflects the table's D call only, with no check against the DNA. TRBV21-1 is a known pseudogene. This CDR3 has 16 amino acids. CDR3 DNA sequence: TGTGCCAGCAGCAAAGACGGGGTCGGTGGGGCCAACGTCCTGACTTTC. Translating gives CASSKDGVGGANVLTF.

The chain carries TRBV11-2 and TRBJ1-6; a possible D gene is TRBD1 (5 bases). Germline lookup yields CDR1 SGHAT and CDR2 FQNNGV. Trimming stripped 0 bases from V and 7 bases from J, with 7 bases between. This CDR3 contains 14 residues. The CDR3 spells CASSLEPGNSPLHF. The CDR3 coding sequence is TGTGCCAGCAGCTTAGAACCAGGGAATTCACCCCTCCACTTT. Using reference TRBV11-2 and TRBJ1-6 for the parts outside the CDR3, the full variable domain is EAGVAQSPRYKIIEKRQSVAFWCNPISGHATLYWYQQILGQGPKLLIQFQNNGVVDDSQLPKDRFSAERLKGVDSTLKIQPAKLEDSAVYLCASSLEPGNSPLHFGNGTRLTVT.

This CDR3 reads CASSTGQSYEQYF. CDR3 nucleotide sequence: TGTGCCAGTAGTACCGGACAGTCCTACGAGCAGTACTTC. The chain joins TRBV19 to TRBJ2-7, with a tentative D call TRBD1 (6 bases). The CDR3 length is 13 residues. Between the trimmed V and J ends, which lost 4 bases and 1 base, there was a span of 8 bases. Germline V gives CDR1 LNHDA, CDR2 SQIVND (reference sequence).